A single sample gave rise to the 3 T cell receptor beta chains below, sequenced in a study of regulatory T cells in long-lasting Graves disease. TCR beta libraries were built with iRepertoire HTBI primers and Arm-PCR of CDR3 regions. TCRdb re-derived calls from the multiplex PCR reads in MiXCR, one entry per CDR3 protein. The table lists a few hundred thousand distinct CDR3 sequences, about a sixth of them singletons. Time point specified: newly diagnosed GD, antithyroid drugs for less than 3 months. PBMCs provided the RNA from which the TCR library was made. The same data also went into a second study, on T cells in Graves' hyperthyroidism and ophthalmopathy.

The sample was peripheral blood mononuclear cells (PBMCs), taken at new diagnosis, from a patient treated with antithyroid drugs. The receptors shown here come from a man between 40 and 49 years old with Graves disease.

This clonotype showed up many times. J is TRBJ1-5 and V is TRBV5-1; D gene uncertain. This CDR3 region has 14 residues. The V and J ends lost 1 base and 2 bases respectively, with 7 bases between them. The germline gives CDR1 SGHRS, CDR2 YFSETQ. CDR3 bases: TGCGCCAGCAGCTTGATCCAGGGCAATCAGCCCCAGCATTTT. It translates to CASSLIQGNQPQHF.

The sample holds many counts of this clonotype. The chain links TRBV28 to TRBJ2-5; 9 bases agree with TRBD1. V trimming: 3 bases; J trimming: 5 bases; junction bases outside the gene matches: 4. CDR3 length: 14 residues. Looked up from germline, CDR1 is MDHEN and CDR2 is SYDVKM. The CDR3 DNA reads TGTGCCAGCAGTTTTACAGGGGGCGTGGAGACCCAGTACTTC. It encodes CASSFTGGVETQYF.

This clonotype was detected many times. The J gene is TRBJ2-7, the V gene TRBV3-1, with TRBD2 identical over 8 bases. The trim removed 2 bases at V and 4 bases at J, leaving 4 bases unmatched. This CDR3 spans 14 amino acids. Germline V gene lookup returns CDR1 LGHDT and CDR2 YNNKEL (reference sequence). CDR3 protein: CASSQPGGLYEQYF. As DNA, the CDR3 is TGTGCCAGCAGCCAACCGGGAGGGCTATACGAGCAGTACTTC.